One and the same sample provided the 13 T cell receptor beta chains below, sequenced in a study of T cell responses to AZD1222 COVID-19 vaccine. Clones were sequenced by immunoSEQ multiplex PCR, and TCRdb holds only the in-frame ones, with some missing. The data contain roughly 120,000 clones, just over 85% of them singletons. The sample in question was peripheral blood, obtained on day 0 of AZD1222 vaccination. These receptors originate from an adult in good health.

The count of this clone is one. The rearrangement links TRBV4-2 to TRBJ2-1, with 11 positions matching TRBD2. The CDR3 totals 17 residues. Germline-derived CDR1 and CDR2 are LGHNA and YNFKEQ. V lost 5 bases, J lost 8 bases, and 14 bases stayed unmatched. CDR3 sequence: CASSEGPLAGGRYEQFF. CDR3 coding DNA: TGTGCCAGCAGCGAAGGACCCCTAGCGGGGGGCAGATATGAGCAGTTCTTC.

This clone was seen only a few times. The chain combines TRBV29-1 with TRBJ1-1; a possible D gene is TRBD1 (5 bases). The CDR3 is made up of 10 amino acids. Trimming pared 7 bases from V and 7 bases from J, leaving 10 bases between. Per the germline V gene, CDR1 is SQVTM and CDR2 is ANQGSEA. CDR3 DNA: TGCAGCGCCGAGGGGATTGAAGCTTTCTTT. The encoded protein is CSAEGIEAFF.

The CDR3 here is CASGGVSYNEQFF. CDR3 sequence (DNA): TGTGCCAGCGGCGGGGTCTCCTACAATGAGCAGTTCTTC. The V gene is TRBV27, the J gene TRBJ2-1; D perhaps matches TRBD2 (6 bases). The germline CDR1 and CDR2 sequences are MNHEY and SMNVEV (reference sequence). The CDR3 is 13 residues long. Trimming stripped 8 bases from V and 0 bases from J, with 8 bases between.

The chain carries TRBV11-2 and TRBJ2-1; 9 bases match TRBD2. This CDR3 has 17 amino acids. V trimming: 0 bases; J trimming: 1 base; junction bases outside the gene matches: 4. In germline, CDR1 is SGHAT, CDR2 FQNNGV. CDR3 region: CASSLDLAGPSYNEQFF. CDR3 coding DNA: TGTGCCAGCAGCTTAGATCTAGCGGGGCCATCCTACAATGAGCAGTTCTTC.

V usage is TRBV7-9 and J usage is TRBJ2-1, with D possibly TRBD1 on 6 matching bases. The CDR3 sequence is 15 residues long. Trimming pared 1 base from V and 4 bases from J, leaving 11 bases between. Per germline, CDR1 SEHNR and CDR2 FQNEAQ (reference sequence). CDR3 DNA: TGTGCCAGCAGCTTAGTGCAGGGGAAGTACAATGAGCAGTTCTTC. Translated: CASSLVQGKYNEQFF.

The V and J genes are TRBV11-2 and TRBJ1-2, with D possibly matching TRBD1 (5 bases). Trimming removed 1 base from V and 7 bases from J, with 16 bases in between. This CDR3 is built from 15 residues. The germline V gene has CDR1 SGHAT and CDR2 FQNNGV. In nucleotides, the CDR3 is TGTGCCAGCAGCTTAGTCGTATCAGGGAGTGGTGGCTACACCTTC. This sequence encodes CASSLVVSGSGGYTF.

This clone has a handful of counts. The gene calls are TRBV29-1 and TRBJ1-2; TRBD1 is a possible D gene (6 bases). This CDR3 contains 13 residues. Germline V CDR1 and CDR2: SQVTM, ANQGSEA. The germline V and J ends were trimmed by 5 bases and 2 bases, with 12 bases remaining between them. This CDR3 is CSVSHTGNYGYTF. The DNA for the CDR3 is TGCAGCGTTTCTCATACAGGGAACTATGGCTACACCTTC. Using reference TRBV29-1 and TRBJ1-2 for the parts outside the CDR3, the full variable domain is SAVISQKPSRDICQRGTSLTIQCQVDSQVTMMFWYRQQPGQSLTLIATANQGSEATYESGFVIDKFPISRPNLTFSTLTVSNMSPEDSSIYLCSVSHTGNYGYTFGSGTRLTVV.

This chain links TRBV10-3 with TRBJ2-7; 7 bases map to TRBD1. The germline CDR1 and CDR2 sequences are ENHRY and SYGVKD. This CDR3 region has 15 residues. V lost 3 bases and J lost 4; bases outside the gene matches: 9. The CDR3 spells CAISDSGTELYEQYF. CDR3 bases: TGTGCCATCAGTGACTCTGGGACAGAGCTTTACGAGCAGTACTTC.

This clone appeared a single time. The junction differs from germline at one of its ends, possibly a read error. The chain has TRBV29-1 and TRBJ1-1; D possibly corresponds to TRBD1 (5 bases). The CDR3 sequence is 12 residues long. Germline values: CDR1 SQVTM, CDR2 ANQGSEA. The CDR3 DNA reads as TGCAGCGTTGAAGATTCAGGGTGGGTCCTTCTCTTT. Translation: CSVEDSGWVLLF.

Here the CDR3 reads CASSLNRVGYTF. The CDR3 DNA sequence: TGTGCCAGCAGTCTCAACAGGGTAGGCTACACCTTC. The chain couples TRBV12-3 or TRBV12-4 to TRBJ1-2; maybe TRBD1 (6 bases). Trimming removed 5 bases from V and 8 bases from J, with 12 bases in between. The CDR3 length is 12 residues.

This chain connects TRBV15 to TRBJ2-7; a weak D match, TRBD2 (7 bases). The germline CDR1 and CDR2 sequences are LNHNV and YYDKDF (reference sequence). V gave up 2 bases and J gave up 6 bases, with 11 bases separating them. The CDR3 is 13 residues long. The CDR3 region has the DNA TGTGCCACCAGCAGACAGGGAGGGGGCGAGCAGTACTTC. It codes for CATSRQGGGEQYF.

The rearrangement joins TRBV2 to TRBJ1-6, with 8 bases identical to TRBD1. V shed 6 bases and J 0 bases; nucleotides not matched to a gene: 4. The germline V gene has CDR1 SNHLY and CDR2 FYNNEI. This CDR3 is built from 16 residues. The CDR3 DNA follows: TGTGCCAGCAGCCCGGGACAGGCCTCCTATAATTCACCCCTCCACTTT. Translation gives CASSPGQASYNSPLHF.

The chain uses TRBV4-2 and TRBJ2-7; TRBD2 agrees at 9 bases. The length of the CDR3 is 16 residues. The V and J ends lost 0 bases and 4 bases, in that order; junction bases with no gene match: 7. In germline, CDR1 is LGHNA, CDR2 YNFKEQ. The CDR3 sequence: CASSQEPSGGWYEQYF. The CDR3 bases are TGTGCCAGCAGCCAAGAACCCAGCGGGGGGTGGTACGAGCAGTACTTC.